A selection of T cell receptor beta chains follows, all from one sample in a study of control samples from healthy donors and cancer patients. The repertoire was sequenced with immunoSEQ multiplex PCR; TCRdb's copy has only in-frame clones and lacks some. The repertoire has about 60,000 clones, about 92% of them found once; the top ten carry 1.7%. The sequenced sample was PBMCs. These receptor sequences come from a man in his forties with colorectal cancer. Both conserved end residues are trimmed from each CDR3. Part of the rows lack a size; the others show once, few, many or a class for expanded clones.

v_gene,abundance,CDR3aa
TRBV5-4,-,ASSPGGLAGAYEDEQY
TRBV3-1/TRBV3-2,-,ASSPGTGGYGYT
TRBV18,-,ASSPAGQPPSGNTTY
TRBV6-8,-,ASSYGTGGDYGYT
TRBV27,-,ASSLSNSYEQY
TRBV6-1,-,ASSVGMSGLFNYGYT
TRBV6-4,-,ARIAEGETQY
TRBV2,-,ASSVGGGGTGELF
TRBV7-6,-,ASSSGLANEQF
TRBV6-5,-,ASRRDGTPVEAF
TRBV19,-,ASSSWLLGATEAF
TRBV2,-,ASTGLYANYGYT
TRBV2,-,ASSEERVGGGYT
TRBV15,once,ATSRDQGPRGNTIY
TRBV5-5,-,ASSFLTGLANTGELF